This TCR beta chain was captured in a study of OX40 agonist ivuxolimab in advanced cancers. Study information: The mean age was approximately 60 years, ranging from roughly 23 to 90, with approximately 85% of participants male. Three patients got partial responses; one had hepatocellular carcinoma and two had cutaneous melanoma.

Sequencing used immunoSEQ multiplex PCR; TCRdb keeps in-frame clones, though not all of them. The sample carries about 46,000 clones, roughly four fifths recorded once. Study results and limitations: Among the least clonally expanded were partial responders at 0.1-3.0 mg/kg. Several nonresponders also turned out to have low normalized T-cell clonal expansion.

The V and J ends lost 10 bases and 2 bases, in that order; junction bases with no gene match: 7. This CDR3 comprises 13 residues. A word on this clone: Its antigen is unidentified.

The receptor was derived from an adult with an advanced solid tumor such as melanoma, head and neck, liver or kidney cancer. The input for sequencing was CD4+ or CD8+ T cells sorted from blood, taken in a trial of the OX40 agonist ivuxolimab. J is TRBJ1-2 and V is TRBV5-3, with 8 bases fitting TRBD1. TRBV5-3 is marked as an open reading frame, function uncertain. This CDR3 is CAYRDRTNYGYTF. The CDR3 DNA reads as TGTGCCTACCGGGACAGGACCAACTATGGCTACACCTTC.